The rows below give T cell receptor beta chains drawn from one sample of a study of a mutant IDH1 vaccine in newly diagnosed glioma. Measured with immunoSEQ multiplex PCR; TCRdb has only the in-frame clones, and not every one. Of some 56,000 clones in the sample, more than 90% were seen once. The material was PBMCs, obtained from a glioma patient treated with radiotherapy, temozolomide or both. The receptor set was obtained from a man aged 50 to 60 with glioma. Each CDR3 is given with its conserved first and last residue. Each record gives: V gene, CDR3 protein.

>TRBV6-6
CASRASEWGKNIQYF
>TRBV5-5
CASSLRAGGQETQYF
>TRBV28
CASSPAGYPYEQYF
>TRBV29-1
CSVVSGLAGRSYEQYF
>TRBV4-2
CASSRSGPGELFF
>TRBV7-2
CASSSGQPGEETQYF
>TRBV7-2
CASSLAGRDYSNQPQHF
>TRBV5-6
CASSPTGLYNEQFF
>TRBV28
CASSFSTGHQETQYF
>TRBV7-9
CASSFGGINTGELFF
>TRBV20-1
CSANGSNEQFF
>TRBV7-2
CASSSRPSSYNEQFF
>TRBV7-2
CASSSGKTGELFF
>TRBV28
CASSFGGSYNSPLHF
>TRBV11-2
CASSFRPTLNTEAFF
>TRBV6-6
CASIAGWETEAFF
>TRBV6-1
CASSELSNQPQHF
>TRBV28
CASNSVSAHSYEQYF
>TRBV5-6
CASSYGGGATNEKLFF
>TRBV5-1
CASSFGRGSSETQYF
>TRBV6-6
CASSVNQPQHF
>TRBV13
CASSYGTAGNTIYF
>TRBV28
CASSETGRDGYTF
>TRBV9
CASSVDPPGTEQFF
>TRBV29-1
CSVRQGAISGYTF
>TRBV10-1
CASSDQREGYEQYF
>TRBV28
CAARNPYEQYF
>TRBV7-6
CASSSDRVENNQPQHF
>TRBV27
CASSLFSGGETSNYGYTF
>TRBV5-5
CASSLAIWANYGYTF
>TRBV19
CASSLQSLNTEAFF
>TRBV28
CASTLQAAYSNQPQHF
>TRBV15
CATSRDPGQGNTGELFF
>TRBV7-8
CASSLSSSSYNEQFF
>TRBV15
CATSRDGINTEAFF
>TRBV5-5
CASSRYRVRDQPQHF
>TRBV2
CASRRVGGQPQHF
>TRBV28
CASSFSGSSYEQYF
>TRBV28
CASSLGPPGNEQFF
>TRBV18
CASSPQGSGTEAFF
>TRBV2
CASRWGGRTGSGANVLTF
>TRBV11-2
CASSSPTRPGHPSGNTIYF
>TRBV28
CASSPNPRDRGRTGELFF
>TRBV5-1
CASSGGTGKVNEQYF
>TRBV6-5
CASSYQENTEAFF
>TRBV7-6
CASSTPGQGRSGANVLTF
>TRBV6-5
CASSWGGDPGANVLTF
>TRBV2
CASSGRDRGRVAAFF
>TRBV6-1
CASHRLAGGTDTQYF
>TRBV28
CASSLNGYTF
>TRBV30
CAWSGLAVNTGELFF
>TRBV30
CAWSVGASSTDTQYF
>TRBV29-1
CSVGDTQYF
>TRBV4-3
CASSQAPGQKNIQYF